The entry below gives a single TCR beta chain sequence along with its context. This record belongs to a study of blood T cells in healthy people across ages. The extraction recovered at least 5 micrograms of total RNA per sample. A second PCR, run for about 7 to 11 cycles, used a sample-barcoded 5' primer plus a J-beta primer mix. A single record per CDR3 protein comes from TCRdb applying MiXCR to the 5' RACE reads. The sample yields about a million distinct CDR3 sequences, roughly 47% seen once. CDR3 length: 14 residues. Trimming stripped 7 bases from V and 5 bases from J, with 14 bases between. From germline, CDR1 is LNHNV and CDR2 YYDKDF (reference sequence).

The chain links TRBV15 to TRBJ1-4; D is unclear. This TCR was recovered from a woman between 55 and 75 years old in good health. Sequencing was done on a sample of blood. CDR3 DNA: TGTGCCACCAACCATTACGGCCCCAATGAAAAACTGTTTTTT. This encodes CATNHYGPNEKLFF. Using reference TRBV15 and TRBJ1-4 for the parts outside the CDR3, the full variable domain is DAMVIQNPRYQVTQFGKPVTLSCSQTLNHNVMYWYQQKSSQAPKLLFHYYDKDFNNEADTPDNFQSRRPNTSFCFLDIRSPGLGDTAMYLCATNHYGPNEKLFFGSGTQLSVL.